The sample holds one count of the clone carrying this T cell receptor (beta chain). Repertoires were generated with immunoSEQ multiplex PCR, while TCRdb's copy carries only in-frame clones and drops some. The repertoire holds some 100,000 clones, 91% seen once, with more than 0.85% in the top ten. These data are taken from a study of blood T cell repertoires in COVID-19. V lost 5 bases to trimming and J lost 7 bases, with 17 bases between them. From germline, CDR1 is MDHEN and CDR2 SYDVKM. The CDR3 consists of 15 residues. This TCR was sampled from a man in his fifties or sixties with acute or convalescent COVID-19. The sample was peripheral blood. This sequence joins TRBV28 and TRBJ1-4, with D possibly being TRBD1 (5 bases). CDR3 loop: CASSRPGQATEKLFF. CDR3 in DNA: TGTGCCAGCAGTCGCCCAGGGCAGGCCACTGAAAAACTGTTTTTT.